A selection of T cell receptor beta chains follows, all from one sample in a study of control samples from healthy donors and cancer patients. TCRdb's copy holds only in-frame clones and misses some; the assay was immunoSEQ multiplex PCR. The table lists about 160,000 clones, roughly 94% of them singletons, with approximately 15% in the top ten. Sequenced material: PBMCs. These receptors were taken from a man aged 60 to 75 with colorectal cancer. CDR3s include the opening cysteine and the closing phenylalanine or tryptophan. The order of the fields is clone size, V gene, D gene, J gene, CDR3 protein, CDR3 DNA. D genes are given only for firm matches. Clone sizes are given selectively: once, few, many, or a class where the clone is expanded.

abundance: -; v_gene: TRBV9; d_gene: -; j_gene: TRBJ2-3; CDR3aa: CASSVVPTDTQYF; CDR3nt: TGTGCCAGCAGCGTAGTCCCCACAGATACGCAGTATTTT
abundance: -; v_gene: TRBV28; d_gene: -; j_gene: TRBJ2-7; CDR3aa: CASSSLAFLAKGEQYF; CDR3nt: TGTGCCAGCAGTTCCCTGGCGTTCCTAGCTAAGGGCGAGCAGTACTTC
abundance: once; v_gene: TRBV19; d_gene: -; j_gene: TRBJ1-4; CDR3aa: CASSIRTGGLNEKLFF; CDR3nt: TGTGCCAGTAGTATCCGGACTGGAGGACTTAATGAAAAACTGTTTTTT
abundance: -; v_gene: TRBV27; d_gene: -; j_gene: TRBJ1-4; CDR3aa: CASSLRAGQPDRSRGEKLFF; CDR3nt: TGTGCCAGCAGTTTACGGGCTGGCCAGCCTGACAGGTCTCGAGGTGAAAAACTGTTTTTT
abundance: -; v_gene: TRBV19; d_gene: TRBD2; j_gene: TRBJ2-5; CDR3aa: CASSIERGGRETQYF; CDR3nt: TGTGCCAGTAGTATAGAGCGGGGGGGCAGAGAGACCCAGTACTTC
abundance: once; v_gene: TRBV20-1; d_gene: -; j_gene: TRBJ1-1; CDR3aa: CSAAGTPAPFF; CDR3nt: TGCAGTGCAGCCGGGACCCCAGCACCTTTCTTT
abundance: -; v_gene: TRBV5-1; d_gene: -; j_gene: TRBJ1-4; CDR3aa: CASSSQGQVREKLFF; CDR3nt: TGCGCCAGCAGCTCCCAGGGTCAGGTACGCGAAAAACTGTTTTTT
abundance: -; v_gene: TRBV5-1; d_gene: TRBD2; j_gene: TRBJ2-7; CDR3aa: CASSPGTSGIGDEQYF; CDR3nt: TGCGCCAGCAGCCCGGGGACTAGCGGCATCGGGGACGAGCAGTACTTC
abundance: -; v_gene: TRBV4-1; d_gene: TRBD2; j_gene: TRBJ2-3; CDR3aa: CASSQSLVAGGLDTQYF; CDR3nt: TGCGCCAGCAGCCAATCCCTTGTAGCGGGGGGGCTGGATACGCAGTATTTT
abundance: -; v_gene: TRBV21-1; d_gene: -; j_gene: TRBJ1-4; CDR3aa: CASSAQYRDRNEKLFF; CDR3nt: TGTGCCAGCAGCGCTCAATACCGGGACAGGAATGAAAAACTGTTTTTT
abundance: -; v_gene: TRBV7-2; d_gene: -; j_gene: TRBJ1-2; CDR3aa: CASSPPDIFNYGYTF; CDR3nt: TGTGCCAGCAGCCCGCCTGACATTTTTAACTATGGCTACACCTTC
abundance: -; v_gene: TRBV28; d_gene: -; j_gene: TRBJ2-7; CDR3aa: CASSPGTVYSYEQYF; CDR3nt: TGTGCCAGCAGCCCTGGAACGGTCTACTCCTACGAGCAGTACTTC
abundance: -; v_gene: TRBV5-1; d_gene: -; j_gene: TRBJ1-2; CDR3aa: CASSSTGGYGYTF; CDR3nt: TGCGCCAGCAGCTCCACAGGTGGCTATGGCTACACCTTC
abundance: -; v_gene: TRBV30; d_gene: -; j_gene: TRBJ1-5; CDR3aa: CAWSAFSNQPQHF; CDR3nt: TGTGCCTGGAGTGCGTTTAGCAATCAGCCCCAGCATTTT
abundance: -; v_gene: TRBV5-1; d_gene: TRBD1; j_gene: TRBJ1-3; CDR3aa: CASSFNRGPKVDSGNTIYF; CDR3nt: TGCGCCAGCAGCTTCAACAGGGGGCCTAAAGTAGATTCTGGAAACACCATATATTTT
abundance: -; v_gene: TRBV28; d_gene: TRBD1; j_gene: TRBJ1-5; CDR3aa: CASTRTGGGNQPQHF; CDR3nt: TGTGCCAGCACCAGGACAGGGGGAGGCAATCAGCCCCAGCATTTT
abundance: -; v_gene: TRBV19; d_gene: -; j_gene: TRBJ2-2; CDR3aa: CASSIVWGRTGELFF; CDR3nt: TGTGCCAGTAGTATAGTTTGGGGGCGAACCGGGGAGCTGTTTTTT
abundance: -; v_gene: TRBV5-1; d_gene: TRBD1; j_gene: TRBJ2-5; CDR3aa: CASSVNRGPLLETQYF; CDR3nt: TGCGCCAGCAGCGTCAACAGGGGCCCGCTGCTGGAGACCCAGTACTTC
abundance: -; v_gene: TRBV27; d_gene: -; j_gene: TRBJ2-7; CDR3aa: CASRRLYEQYF; CDR3nt: TGTGCCAGCAGGCGACTCTACGAGCAGTACTTC
abundance: -; v_gene: TRBV5-4; d_gene: TRBD1; j_gene: TRBJ1-2; CDR3aa: CASSLNRGLDGYTF; CDR3nt: TGTGCCAGCAGCTTGAACAGGGGGCTAGATGGCTACACCTTC
abundance: -; v_gene: TRBV28; d_gene: TRBD1; j_gene: TRBJ2-2; CDR3aa: CASGGQGTNTGELFF; CDR3nt: TGTGCCAGCGGGGGACAGGGGACAAACACCGGGGAGCTGTTTTTT
abundance: -; v_gene: TRBV5-1; d_gene: -; j_gene: TRBJ1-3; CDR3aa: CASSLNFENTIYF; CDR3nt: TGCGCCAGCAGCTTGAACTTTGAAAACACCATATATTTT
abundance: -; v_gene: TRBV3-1/TRBV3-2; d_gene: TRBD1; j_gene: TRBJ1-1; CDR3aa: CASSPDRGQGTEAFF; CDR3nt: TGTGCCAGCAGCCCGGACAGGGGACAGGGCACTGAAGCTTTCTTT
abundance: -; v_gene: TRBV25-1; d_gene: -; j_gene: TRBJ2-7; CDR3aa: CASSEGGGGQGTYEQYF; CDR3nt: TGTGCCAGCAGTGAAGGGGGGGGAGGACAGGGAACGTACGAGCAGTACTTC
abundance: -; v_gene: TRBV28; d_gene: -; j_gene: TRBJ2-5; CDR3aa: CASVGQSRKTQYF; CDR3nt: TGTGCCAGCGTGGGTCAGTCTAGGAAGACCCAGTACTTC
abundance: -; v_gene: TRBV10-2; d_gene: TRBD2; j_gene: TRBJ2-3; CDR3aa: CATRGGTSADTQYF; CDR3nt: TGCGCCACCAGAGGAGGGACTAGCGCAGATACGCAGTATTTT
abundance: -; v_gene: TRBV5-1; d_gene: -; j_gene: TRBJ1-4; CDR3aa: CASSLEAKRNEKLFF; CDR3nt: TGCGCCAGCAGCTTGGAGGCGAAGAGGAATGAAAAACTGTTTTTT
abundance: -; v_gene: TRBV24-1; d_gene: -; j_gene: TRBJ2-6; CDR3aa: CAVGAGSGANVLTF; CDR3nt: TGTGCCGTAGGGGCAGGGTCTGGGGCCAACGTCCTGACTTTC